This TCR beta chain is drawn from a study of blood T cell repertoires in COVID-19. Whole-study context: The samples span acute and convalescent COVID-19 from the United States, Italy and Spain. PBMCs, B-cell-depleted T cells, or T cells provided the cDNA or gDNA that made up the material.

All exposed participants met a person with COVID-19 within 2 weeks before entering the study. In the authors' workflow: Estimates of nucleated cell counts were drawn from the amplification of reference gene primers. Using immunoSEQ multiplex PCR, the repertoire was profiled, and TCRdb retains in-frame clones only, with some absent. Clone size and the V and J calls come from that table; the DNA yielded D and trimming. The sample contains fewer than 250,000 clones, 88% of which appear only once. This CDR3 comprises 17 residues. CDR1 is MNHNS and CDR2 is SASEGT in the germline V gene. J lost 6 bases, V lost 2 bases, and 11 bases had no gene match.

The V gene is TRBV6-1, the J gene TRBJ1-2, with 11 bases identical to TRBD1. The sequenced material came from PBMCs or T cells enriched from blood (not recorded which). The clonotype originates from a woman in her twenties or thirties who had been exposed to COVID-19. The CDR3 reads CASSETVDRGLFDGYTF. The CDR3, as DNA: TGTGCCAGCAGTGAAACTGTGGACAGGGGGCTTTTTGATGGCTACACCTTC.